What follows are 8 T cell receptor beta chains derived from one specimen sequenced in a study of a mutant IDH1 vaccine in newly diagnosed glioma. Time point meaning: week 47, end of study. A 20-mer mutant IDH1 peptide at 300 ug was injected subcutaneously with topical imiquimod. Their antigens remain unidentified. The assay was immunoSEQ multiplex PCR, and TCRdb's table has in-frame clones only and misses some. The table shows around 84,000 clones, with 80% to 90% occurring only once. Specimen: PBMCs, collected from a glioma patient whose treatment included an IDH1 peptide vaccine. All receptors derive from a man aged 40-55 years with glioma.

This chain connects TRBV7-2 to TRBJ2-2, with 11 bases identical to TRBD2. V lost 5 bases, J lost 7 bases, and 6 bases stayed unmatched. Germline values: CDR1 SGHTA, CDR2 FQGNSA. This CDR3 comprises 15 residues. In nucleotides, the CDR3 is TGTGCCAGCAGCACCACCCTAGCGGGGGGCGGGGAGCTGTTTTTT. It yields the protein CASSTTLAGGGELFF.

The chain has TRBV10-2 and TRBJ1-1; 8 nucleotides line up with TRBD1. V dropped 1 base and J dropped 4; count of bases not matched to a gene: 5. The CDR3 covers 15 residues. The V gene's germline CDR1 is WSHSY and CDR2 SAAADI. The CDR3 DNA is TGCGCCAGCAGTGAGTGGCAGGGGGCAGGCACTGAAGCTTTCTTT. It specifies CASSEWQGAGTEAFF.

This clone was found a few times. The rearrangement links TRBV19 to TRBJ2-1, with D maybe TRBD2 (5 bases). From germline, CDR1 is LNHDA and CDR2 SQIVND (reference sequence). Trimming stripped 10 bases from V and 5 bases from J, with 15 bases between. This CDR3 comprises 13 residues. The CDR3 spells CAIHYGLHNEQFF. The CDR3 coding sequence is TGTGCCATTCACTACGGACTGCACAATGAGCAGTTCTTC.

The rearrangement links TRBV4-1 to TRBJ2-7, with D perhaps TRBD1 (5 bases). Germline V lookup: CDR1 MGHRA, CDR2 YSYEKL. The CDR3 sequence is 16 residues long. V lost 1 base and J lost 4, with 17 bases in between. In nucleotides, the CDR3 is TGCGCCAGCAGCCAAGGTAGGGGCGATCTTCCTTACGAGCAGTACTTC. Residues: CASSQGRGDLPYEQYF.

This clone occurred many times. This CDR3 is also generated by other DNA sequences in the sample. CDR3 nucleotide sequence: TGTGCCACCAGCAGTGGCCTAGCGGGCGCCTACGAGCAGTACTTC. Protein sequence: CATSSGLAGAYEQYF. This chain uses TRBV15 with TRBJ2-7; TRBD2 matches at 8 bases. Germline CDR1 LNHNV, CDR2 YYDKDF (reference sequence). The CDR3 extends over 15 amino acids. The V segment lost 3 bases and the J segment 2 bases; nucleotides outside the gene matches: 6.

This clone was counted a single time. V usage is TRBV19 and J usage is TRBJ1-1, with D perhaps matching TRBD1 (5 bases). Trimming shortened V by 1 base and J by 1 base, and 13 bases separated the two germline ends. The germline gives CDR1 LNHDA, CDR2 SQIVND (reference sequence). The CDR3 is made up of 16 amino acids. CDR3 region: CASSIVQGWGNTEAFF. The CDR3 DNA is TGTGCCAGTAGTATAGTTCAGGGTTGGGGGAACACTGAAGCTTTCTTT. The full variable domain, completed using reference TRBV19 and TRBJ1-1, is DGGITQSPKYLFRKEGQNVTLSCEQNLNHDAMYWYRQDPGQGLRLIYYSQIVNDFQKGDIAEGYSVSREKKESFPLTVTSAQKNPTAFYLCASSIVQGWGNTEAFFGQGTRLTVV.

The chain carries TRBV18 and TRBJ1-1, with a weak D call TRBD1 (5 bases). The V gene's germline CDR1 is KGHSH and CDR2 LQKENI. This CDR3 comprises 12 residues. V was pared by 2 bases and J by 8 bases, with 9 bases between. CDR3 sequence: CASSPGGAEAFF. CDR3 DNA sequence: TGTGCCAGCTCACCAGGAGGGGCGGAAGCTTTCTTT.

The V and J genes are TRBV5-8 and TRBJ1-4, with TRBD1 matching 8 bases. The V segment lost 5 bases and the J segment 8 bases; nucleotides outside the gene matches: 5. This CDR3 region has 13 residues. Germline V gene lookup returns CDR1 SGHTS and CDR2 YDEGEE. The chain's CDR3 is CASRLTGAEKLFF. The CDR3 nucleotides are TGTGCCAGCAGGTTGACAGGGGCCGAAAAACTGTTTTTT.